This T cell receptor (beta chain) appears in the sequencing data of a study of T cell repertoires in cytomegalovirus infection. Study summary: Through public TCR beta signatures, both CMV infection and matching HLA type were indicated. Study findings and constraints: It was HLA-C-restricted CMV-specific TCR beta clonotypes that dominated the response ex vivo.

TCRdb recomputed calls from the reads with MiXCR, one row per CDR3 protein. The data show nearly 450,000 distinct CDR3 sequences, with approximately 32% seen just once and roughly 15% held by the top ten. This clonotype was detected a few times. Its antigen remains unidentified. Looked up from germline, CDR1 is LNHDA and CDR2 is SQIVND (reference sequence). The CDR3 is made up of 15 amino acids. Between the trimmed V and J ends, which lost 11 bases and 0 bases, there was a span of 18 bases. Sequenced: PBMCs. This sequence joins TRBV19 and TRBJ2-3; D could derive from TRBD1 or TRBD2 (6 bases each). The sequence was obtained from a human donor in good health (CMV status not recorded). Some clones in this sample may be carry-over from other donors' samples. CDR3 coding DNA: TGTGCCGCTGCTCCGGGGGCCCCTAGCACAGATACGCAGTATTTT. Translating gives CAAAPGAPSTDTQYF.